A selection of T cell receptor beta chains follows, all from one sample in a study of T cell responses to AZD1222 COVID-19 vaccine. The method was immunoSEQ multiplex PCR; TCRdb's version includes in-frame clones alone and lacks a portion of them. This sample has fewer than 200,000 clones, with approximately 94% found just once. Material: peripheral blood, obtained 28 days after the second AZD1222 dose. Receptors were obtained from an adult who received the AZD1222 COVID-19 vaccine. Each CDR3 is given with its conserved first and last residue. D genes are given only for firm matches. Not all rows give a size; the values are once, few, many and, for expanded clones, a class.

J: TRBJ2-7
size: -
V: TRBV18
D: -
CDR3: CASSPPGFAGDEQYF
DNA: TGTGCCAGCTCACCACCAGGGTTTGCTGGCGACGAGCAGTACTTC

J: TRBJ2-5
size: -
V: TRBV6-5
D: TRBD1
CDR3: CASSHGQGADGTQYF
DNA: TGTGCCAGCAGCCATGGACAGGGGGCGGATGGGACCCAGTACTTC

J: TRBJ1-1
size: -
V: TRBV5-6
D: -
CDR3: CASSLGPETEAFF
DNA: TGTGCCAGCAGCTTGGGCCCTGAGACAGAAGCTTTCTTT

J: TRBJ2-3
size: -
V: TRBV19
D: TRBD2
CDR3: CASSLRAGSADTQYF
DNA: TGTGCCAGTAGTCTAAGAGCGGGATCTGCAGATACGCAGTATTTT

J: TRBJ1-3
size: -
V: TRBV3-1/TRBV3-2
D: -
CDR3: CASSQTSVGNTIYF
DNA: TGTGCCAGCAGCCAAACATCAGTAGGGAACACCATATATTTT

J: TRBJ1-2
size: -
V: TRBV5-1
D: -
CDR3: CASSPGTVYGYTF
DNA: TGCGCCAGCAGTCCCGGGACGGTCTATGGCTACACCTTC

J: TRBJ2-7
size: -
V: TRBV5-6
D: TRBD2
CDR3: CASSSGTSGEQYF
DNA: TGTGCCAGCAGCTCCGGGACTAGCGGCGAGCAGTACTTC

J: TRBJ2-3
size: -
V: TRBV6-2/TRBV6-3
D: -
CDR3: CASSSRALSTDTQYF
DNA: TGTGCCAGCAGTTCCCGGGCCTTGTCCACAGATACGCAGTATTTT

J: TRBJ2-1
size: once
V: TRBV11-2
D: -
CDR3: CASSLSGTNEQFF
DNA: TGTGCCAGCAGCTTGTCAGGTACGAATGAGCAGTTCTTC

J: TRBJ1-2
size: few
V: TRBV7-2
D: TRBD1
CDR3: CASSLPGQGFGYTF
DNA: TGTGCCAGCAGCTTACCGGGACAGGGGTTTGGCTACACCTTC

J: TRBJ1-2
size: -
V: TRBV28
D: -
CDR3: CASRSTYGYTF
DNA: TGTGCCAGCAGGTCAACCTATGGCTACACCTTC

J: TRBJ2-1
size: -
V: TRBV28
D: -
CDR3: CAINGAGLYNEQFF
DNA: TGTGCCATCAACGGGGCGGGGTTATACAATGAGCAGTTCTTC

J: TRBJ2-7
size: -
V: TRBV6-5
D: -
CDR3: CASSYSGVGEQYF
DNA: TGTGCCAGCAGTTACTCGGGGGTCGGCGAGCAGTACTTC

J: TRBJ1-1
size: -
V: TRBV11-2
D: -
CDR3: CASSFTGGWGTEAFF
DNA: TGTGCCAGCAGCTTTACGGGGGGATGGGGCACTGAAGCTTTCTTT

J: TRBJ1-1
size: -
V: TRBV27
D: -
CDR3: CASRRSAGDTEAFF
DNA: TGTGCCAGCAGACGCAGCGCTGGGGACACTGAAGCTTTCTTT

J: TRBJ1-4
size: few
V: TRBV28
D: -
CDR3: CASNPMGVTNEKLFF
DNA: TGTGCCAGCAACCCCATGGGTGTGACTAATGAAAAACTGTTTTTT

J: TRBJ2-2
size: -
V: TRBV5-1
D: -
CDR3: CASSMEPNTGELFF
DNA: TGCGCCAGCAGCATGGAGCCCAACACCGGGGAGCTGTTTTTT

J: TRBJ2-5
size: -
V: TRBV6-1
D: TRBD2
CDR3: CASSEGLGFLAGGETQYF
DNA: TGTGCCAGCAGTGAAGGGTTGGGGTTCCTAGCGGGAGGTGAGACCCAGTACTTC

J: TRBJ2-1
size: -
V: TRBV7-9
D: -
CDR3: CASSVPTGLSYNEQFF
DNA: TGTGCCAGCAGCGTACCAACAGGGCTAAGCTACAATGAGCAGTTCTTC

J: TRBJ2-6
size: -
V: TRBV19
D: -
CDR3: CASSHRELGANVLTF
DNA: TGTGCCAGTAGTCACAGGGAACTTGGGGCCAACGTCCTGACTTTC

J: TRBJ1-2
size: -
V: TRBV27
D: -
CDR3: CASSRAERVGGYTF
DNA: TGTGCCAGCAGCCGAGCGGAAAGGGTAGGGGGCTACACCTTC